Below are 21 T cell receptor beta chains sequenced from a single sample in a study of blood T cell repertoires in COVID-19. Measured with immunoSEQ multiplex PCR; TCRdb has only the in-frame clones, and not every one. This table has 90,000 to 100,000 clones, about 80% appearing once. Sequenced: peripheral blood. All receptors come from a man in his 60s with acute or convalescent COVID-19.

This sequence joins TRBV10-3 and TRBJ1-2, with 7 positions matching TRBD1. The CDR3 is 14 residues long. V lost 10 bases to trimming and J lost 0 bases; unmatched junction nucleotides: 8. Germline loops: CDR1 ENHRY, CDR2 SYGVKD. The CDR3 reads CATWGTAANYGYTF. In DNA, the CDR3 is TGTGCCACCTGGGGGACAGCTGCTAACTATGGCTACACCTTC.

The V gene is TRBV15, the J gene TRBJ1-1; D possibly corresponds to TRBD1 (5 bases). Germline lookup yields CDR1 LNHNV and CDR2 YYDKDF (reference sequence). Trimming pared 2 bases from V and 1 base from J, leaving 11 bases between. This CDR3 has 15 residues. The CDR3: CATSRPGTGNTEAFF. The CDR3 DNA reads TGTGCCACCAGCAGACCAGGTACAGGGAACACTGAAGCTTTCTTT.

This chain connects TRBV2 to TRBJ1-2, with TRBD1 matching over 8 bases. The trim removed 6 bases at V and 5 bases at J, leaving 11 bases unmatched. The CDR3 sequence is 15 residues long. Germline loops: CDR1 SNHLY, CDR2 FYNNEI. CDR3 sequence (DNA): TGTGCCAGCAGCCTATCACTGACAGGGGAGTATGGCTACACCTTC. It encodes CASSLSLTGEYGYTF.

This clone was counted between two and nine times. The rearrangement uses TRBV7-2 and TRBJ1-5, with D possibly TRBD1 on 5 matching bases. This CDR3 has 13 residues. Germline V gene sequence: CDR1 SGHTA, CDR2 FQGNSA. Trimming pared 4 bases from V and 4 bases from J, leaving 8 bases between. The CDR3 region is CASSWRQNQPQHF. The CDR3 bases are TGTGCCAGCAGCTGGCGACAGAATCAGCCCCAGCATTTT.

This clone was recorded once. The rearrangement joins TRBV6-1 to TRBJ1-2; TRBD1 matches 10 bases. The CDR3 extends over 16 amino acids. The V and J ends lost 0 bases and 4 bases, in that order; junction bases with no gene match: 5. Germline CDR1 reads MNHNS; CDR2 reads SASEGT. The DNA of the CDR3 is TGTGCCAGCAGTGAAGCGGGGACAGGGGCCTTCTATGGCTACACCTTC. Its translation is CASSEAGTGAFYGYTF.

The table lists this clone with a few counts. The chain carries TRBV2 and TRBJ2-5; D call uncertain. V gave up 8 bases and J gave up 0 bases, with 4 bases separating them. CDR1 and CDR2 from the germline V gene are SNHLY and FYNNEI. CDR3 length equals 11 residues. The chain's CDR3 is CASQDQETQYF. The CDR3 DNA is TGTGCCAGCCAGGACCAAGAGACCCAGTACTTC. The full variable domain, in which reference TRBV2 and TRBJ2-5 provide the parts outside the CDR3, is EPEVTQTPSHQVTQMGQEVILRCVPISNHLYFYWYRQILGQKVEFLVSFYNNEISEKSEIFDDQFSVERPDGSNFTLKIRSTKLEDSAMYFCASQDQETQYFGPGTRLLVL.

A few counts support this clone. This rearrangement joins TRBV30 to TRBJ1-1; 9 bases map to TRBD1. There are 12 residues in the CDR3. V dropped 7 bases and J dropped 6; count of bases not matched to a gene: 6. Germline V CDR1 and CDR2: GTSNPN, SVGIG (reference sequence). The CDR3, as DNA: TGTGCCTACCGGACAGGGGCATCTGAAGCTTTCTTT. Protein product: CAYRTGASEAFF.

The genes are TRBV24-1 and TRBJ2-1; 10 bases fit TRBD2. Per the germline V gene, CDR1 is KGHDR and CDR2 is SFDVKD. Trimming took 3 bases from V and 7 from J; bases not matched to a gene: 8. CDR3 size: 16 residues. The DNA of the CDR3 is TGTGCCACCAGTGATCGGAGCGGGAGGGCCAGAAATGAGCAGTTCTTC. This sequence encodes CATSDRSGRARNEQFF.

This sequence joins TRBV5-5 and TRBJ2-5, with 9 bases lining up with TRBD2. V trimming: 3 bases; J trimming: 5 bases; junction bases outside the gene matches: 8. This CDR3 has 15 amino acids. Per germline, CDR1 SGHKS and CDR2 YYEKEE (reference sequence). The CDR3 nucleotides are TGTGCCAGCAGCTCCTGGGCGGGGGGGCCGGAGACCCAGTACTTC. Protein: CASSSWAGGPETQYF.

The CDR3 DNA sequence: TGTGCCAGCTCACCGTCGACTTCTAACTATGGCTACACCTTC. This encodes CASSPSTSNYGYTF. The gene calls are TRBV18 and TRBJ1-2; D gene uncertain. The germline V gene has CDR1 KGHSH and CDR2 LQKENI. This CDR3 region has 14 residues. Deletions cut 3 bases from V and 0 bases from J, with 8 bases between.

The chain couples TRBV11-2 to TRBJ2-2; 7 nucleotides line up with TRBD1. Per germline, CDR1 SGHAT and CDR2 FQNNGV. This CDR3 is built from 16 residues. Germline trimming cut 4 bases from V and 3 bases from J; bases unmatched to any gene: 8. The CDR3 DNA follows: TGTGCCAGCAGCTACAGGACAGGACCTTACACCGGGGAGCTGTTTTTT. It encodes CASSYRTGPYTGELFF.

V gene TRBV6-5 combines with J gene TRBJ1-3; tentative D call: TRBD1 (5 bases). CDR1 and CDR2 (germline): MNHEY, SVGAGI. The V end was cut by 7 bases, the J end by 3 bases, with 16 bases between. This CDR3 spans 15 amino acids. The CDR3 loop is CASNSPTAYGNTIYF. The CDR3 bases are TGTGCCAGCAACTCTCCGACAGCCTATGGAAACACCATATATTTT.

A remark on this clone: Other DNA sequences from this sample encode an identical CDR3 as well. The chain employs TRBV7-2 and TRBJ2-3; 7 nucleotides line up with TRBD2. With V trimmed by 4 bases and J by 3 bases, 4 bases remained unmatched. Germline V gene sequence: CDR1 SGHTA, CDR2 FQGNSA. CDR3 length: 14 residues. This CDR3 reads CASSYSGSTDTQYF. The CDR3 nucleotides read TGTGCCAGCAGCTATAGCGGGTCTACAGATACGCAGTATTTT.

J is TRBJ1-1 and V is TRBV6-5, with TRBD1 identical over 9 bases. V shed 6 bases, J shed 4 bases, and the junction held 6 bases outside the gene matches. Germline-derived CDR1 and CDR2 are MNHEY and SVGAGI. CDR3 size: 14 residues. The chain's CDR3 is CASSPGQGFTEAFF. In DNA form, the CDR3 reads TGTGCCAGCAGCCCGGGACAGGGTTTCACTGAAGCTTTCTTT.

The chain is built from TRBV6-2 or TRBV6-3 and TRBJ2-7; the D gene is possibly TRBD2 (5 bases). The V gene's germline CDR1 is MNHEY and CDR2 SVGEGT. The CDR3 runs to 13 residues. V shed 6 bases and J shed 7 bases, with 16 bases lying between them. Written as DNA, the CDR3 is TGTGCCAGCAGCCCACTCCGTACGGGAGAGCAGTACGTC. Protein product: CASSPLRTGEQYV.

V and J are TRBV11-2 and TRBJ2-3, with TRBD2 as a possible D gene (5 bases). Trimming shortened V by 5 bases and J by 2 bases, and 23 bases separated the two germline ends. The CDR3 covers 18 residues. Germline values: CDR1 SGHAT, CDR2 FQNNGV. Here the CDR3 reads CASSTEGGLQGSTDTQYF. The CDR3 DNA reads as TGTGCCAGCAGCACGGAAGGCGGACTCCAAGGTTCCACAGATACGCAGTATTTT.

The chain uses TRBV30 and TRBJ2-1; TRBD1 matches 7 bases. The V gene end was trimmed by 0 bases and the J gene end by 4 bases; junction bases not matched to a gene: 9. The V gene's germline CDR1 is GTSNPN and CDR2 SVGIG (reference sequence). CDR3 size: 16 residues. CDR3: CAWSVGSGQYYNEQFF. In nucleotides, the CDR3 is TGTGCCTGGAGTGTGGGCTCGGGACAGTATTACAATGAGCAGTTCTTC.

The chain is built from TRBV6-5 and TRBJ1-2, with TRBD1 matching over 7 bases. CDR3 size: 13 residues. Trimming removed 4 bases from V and 10 bases from J; junction bases left unmatched: 9. The V gene's germline CDR1 is MNHEY and CDR2 SVGAGI. The DNA of the CDR3 is TGTGCCAGCAGTTTCGGGGCGGGACAGCTCTACACCTTC. It specifies CASSFGAGQLYTF.

The V call is TRBV7-9, the J call TRBJ1-2, with 12 bases matching TRBD1. The CDR3 totals 16 residues. V lost 5 bases, J lost 8 bases, and 12 bases stayed unmatched. CDR1 and CDR2 (germline): SEHNR, FQNEAQ (reference sequence). DNA of the CDR3: TGTGCCAGCAGCCCCAGCACGGGACAGGGGGCAAGCGGCTACACCTTC. This translates into CASSPSTGQGASGYTF. Based on the CDR3 plus reference TRBV7-9 and TRBJ1-2, the full variable domain is DTGVSQNPRHKITKRGQNVTFRCDPISEHNRLYWYRQTLGQGPEFLTYFQNEAQLEKSRLLSDRFSAERPKGSFSTLEIQRTEQGDSAMYLCASSPSTGQGASGYTFGSGTRLTVV.

The chain has TRBV18 and TRBJ1-5, with D tentatively TRBD1 (5 bases). CDR3 length: 16 residues. Trimming removed 6 bases from V and 6 bases from J, with 21 bases in between. In germline, CDR1 is KGHSH, CDR2 LQKENI. This CDR3 is CASSPGGGLRFQPQHF. The CDR3 coding sequence is TGTGCCAGCTCCCCGGGGGGGGGTTTAAGGTTTCAGCCCCAGCATTTT.

V and J are TRBV6-5 and TRBJ1-2; possibly TRBD1 for D (6 bases). Germline V lookup: CDR1 MNHEY, CDR2 SVGAGI. Trimming took 6 bases from V and 1 from J, leaving 15 bases between them. There are 15 residues in the CDR3. CDR3 protein: CASSFRQAGNYGYTF. As DNA, the CDR3 is TGTGCCAGCAGCTTTAGACAGGCCGGTAACTATGGCTACACCTTC.